This entry concerns a single TCR beta chain. Generated by immunoSEQ multiplex PCR, the TCRdb table keeps only in-frame clones and is missing some. The sample lists just under 350,000 clones, around four fifths seen once, with 2.5% to 3% in the top ten. The sample comes from a study of blood T cell repertoires in COVID-19. The origin of this receptor is a man aged 30-40 years with active or convalescent COVID-19. Material for sequencing was peripheral blood.

The DNA for the CDR3 is TGTGCCACGTCGGGACTAGCCTTCAATGAGCAGTTCTTC. Translating gives CATSGLAFNEQFF. This sequence joins TRBV30 and TRBJ2-1, with TRBD2 identical over 9 bases. CDR1 and CDR2 from the germline V gene are GTSNPN and SVGIG (reference sequence). V lost 8 bases to trimming and J lost 6 bases; unmatched junction nucleotides: 8. This CDR3 has 13 residues. Full variable domain (missing parts from reference TRBV30 and TRBJ2-1): SQTIHQWPATLVQPVGSPLSLECTVEGTSNPNLYWYRQAAGRGLQLLFYSVGIGQISSEVPQNLSASRPQDRQFILSSKKLLLSDSGFYLCATSGLAFNEQFFGPGTRLTVL.